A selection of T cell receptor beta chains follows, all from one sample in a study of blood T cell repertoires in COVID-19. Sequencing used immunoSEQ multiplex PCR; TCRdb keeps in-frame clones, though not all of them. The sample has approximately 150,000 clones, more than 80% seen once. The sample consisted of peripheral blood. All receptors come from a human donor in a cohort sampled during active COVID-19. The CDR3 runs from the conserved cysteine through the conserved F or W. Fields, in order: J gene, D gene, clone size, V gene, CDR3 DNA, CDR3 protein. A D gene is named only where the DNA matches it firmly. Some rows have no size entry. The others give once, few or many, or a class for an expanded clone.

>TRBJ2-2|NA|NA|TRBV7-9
TGTGCCAGCACCCAACTGGCGGGCGGTGACAGGCCGAACACCGGGGAGCTGTTTTTT
CASTQLAGGDRPNTGELFF
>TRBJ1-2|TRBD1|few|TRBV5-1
TGCGCCAGCAGCCCGGGACAGGCCGCAAACTATGGCTACACCTTC
CASSPGQAANYGYTF
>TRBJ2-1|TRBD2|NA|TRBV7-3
TGTGCCAGCAGCTTGGGGGAGGGCCCCTACAATGAGCAGTTCTTC
CASSLGEGPYNEQFF
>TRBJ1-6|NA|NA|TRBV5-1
TGCGCCAGCAGGCCTCAGGAAGGTAATTCACCCCTCCACTTT
CASRPQEGNSPLHF
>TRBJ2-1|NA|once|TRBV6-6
TGTGCCAGCAGTAACCAACAGGGAGGGGCCCGGGGTGAGCAGTTCTTC
CASSNQQGGARGEQFF
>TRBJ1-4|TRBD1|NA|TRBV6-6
TGTGCCAGCAGGCGGGACAGGGGTTCTGAAAAACTGTTTTTT
CASRRDRGSEKLFF
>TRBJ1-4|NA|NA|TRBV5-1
TGCGCCAGCAGCTTAGAAGGGGAACCTAATGAAAAACTGTTTTTT
CASSLEGEPNEKLFF
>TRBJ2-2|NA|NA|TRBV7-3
TGTGCCAGCAGCTTCGGTGCGGCTAACACCGGGGAGCTGTTTTTT
CASSFGAANTGELFF
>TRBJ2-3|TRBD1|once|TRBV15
TGTGCCACCAGCAGAGATATGGGTCGCACAGGGGGTGATACGCAGTATTTT
CATSRDMGRTGGDTQYF
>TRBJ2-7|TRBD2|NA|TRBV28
TGTGCCAGCAGGGCCGCGGGGGGTTTAGGGTACGAGCAGTACTTC
CASRAAGGLGYEQYF
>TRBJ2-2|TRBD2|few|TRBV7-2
TGTGCCAGCACCCTAGCGGCGGGGGGCACCGGGGAGCTGTTTTTT
CASTLAAGGTGELFF
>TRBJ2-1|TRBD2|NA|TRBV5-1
TGCGCCAGCAGCTACCCGCAGGGGAGAGGGTTAGCGGGGAGCTACAATGAGCAGTTCTTC
CASSYPQGRGLAGSYNEQFF
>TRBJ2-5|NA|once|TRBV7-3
TGTGCCAGCAGCTTAAACTCCTATCAGACCCAGTACTTC
CASSLNSYQTQYF
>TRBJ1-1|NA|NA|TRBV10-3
TGTGCCATCAGTGAGTCGAATGTGAGAGAAGCTTTCTTT
CAISESNVREAFF
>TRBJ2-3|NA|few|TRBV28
TGTGCCAGCAGTTTCCCACTTTCCGGTCCTAGCACAGATACGCAGTATTTT
CASSFPLSGPSTDTQYF
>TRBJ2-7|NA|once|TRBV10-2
TGCGCCAGCAGTGGGGACAAGGTGCAGTACTTC
CASSGDKVQYF
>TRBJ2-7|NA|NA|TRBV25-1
TGTGCCAGCAGTGAACAGGGAACCCACTACGAGCAGTACTTC
CASSEQGTHYEQYF
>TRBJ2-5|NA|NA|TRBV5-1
TGCGCCAGCAGCTTTGTCCGGGATGGTCAAGAGACCCAGTACTTC
CASSFVRDGQETQYF
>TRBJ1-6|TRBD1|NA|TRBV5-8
TGTGCCAGCAGCTTGGGGGACAGGGAATATTCACCCCTCCACTTT
CASSLGDREYSPLHF
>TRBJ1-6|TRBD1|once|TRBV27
TGTGCCAGCAGTGGTGGACAGGGCCATAATTCACCCCTCCACTTT
CASSGGQGHNSPLHF
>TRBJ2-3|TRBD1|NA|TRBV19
TGTGCCAGTAGTAGCGGACAGGGTGTAACAGATACGCAGTATTTT
CASSSGQGVTDTQYF
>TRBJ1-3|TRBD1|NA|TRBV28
TGTGCCAGCAGCTTGACAGGGGAGGCTGGAAACACCATATATTTT
CASSLTGEAGNTIYF
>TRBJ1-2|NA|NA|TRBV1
TGCACCAGCAGCCACCTGGACAGGGTATATGGCTACACCTTC
CTSSHLDRVYGYTF
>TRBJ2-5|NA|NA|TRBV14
TGTGCCAGCAGCCCACGACATGCGGAGACCCAGTACTTC
CASSPRHAETQYF
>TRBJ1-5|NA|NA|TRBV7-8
TGTGCCAGCAGTGACGGGAATCAGCCCCAGCATTTT
CASSDGNQPQHF
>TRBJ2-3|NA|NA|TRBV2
TGTGCCAGCCACGGCAGGGGTACAGATACGCAGTATTTT
CASHGRGTDTQYF
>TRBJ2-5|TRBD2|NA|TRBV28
TGTGCCAGCAGACTAGCGGGGGGGATCCAGACCCAGTACTTC
CASRLAGGIQTQYF
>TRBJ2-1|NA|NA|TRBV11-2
TGTGCCAGCAGCCTCTCGGGATATGAGCAGTTCTTC
CASSLSGYEQFF
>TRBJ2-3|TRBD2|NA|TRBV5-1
TGCGCCAGCAGCTCCTGGACTAGGGTGGGGGATACGCAGTATTTT
CASSSWTRVGDTQYF
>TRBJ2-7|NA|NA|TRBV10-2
TGCGCCAGCAGCAGACAGGCAAGGAGCTCCTACGAGCAGTACTTC
CASSRQARSSYEQYF
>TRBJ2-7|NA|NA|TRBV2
TGTGCCAGCAGTCGTAAACATCCGGGGGCCTACGAGCAGTACTTC
CASSRKHPGAYEQYF
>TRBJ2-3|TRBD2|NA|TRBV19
TGTGCCAGTAAAGAACTAGCGGGGGACACAGATACGCAGTATTTT
CASKELAGDTDTQYF
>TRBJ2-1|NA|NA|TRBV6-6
TGTGCCAGCAGTGCCCCAAATAGGGGTAATGAGCAGTTCTTC
CASSAPNRGNEQFF
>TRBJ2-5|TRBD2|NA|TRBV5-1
TGCGCCAGCAGCTTGTTTGGGACTAGCGGGGGAGAGGAGACCCAGTACTTC
CASSLFGTSGGEETQYF
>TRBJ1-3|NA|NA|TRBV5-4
TGTGCCAGCAGCTTGGGACAGGTGGACACCATATATTTT
CASSLGQVDTIYF
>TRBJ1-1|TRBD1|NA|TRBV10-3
TGTGCCATCAGTGAAGAGGGGGCAGTAACTGAAGCTTTCTTT
CAISEEGAVTEAFF
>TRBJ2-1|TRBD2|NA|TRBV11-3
TGTGCCAGCAGCCAGAAGGGACTAGCGGGACACAATGAGCAGTTCTTC
CASSQKGLAGHNEQFF
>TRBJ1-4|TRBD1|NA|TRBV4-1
TGCGCCAGTCACAGGGGGGATGAAAAACTGTTTTTT
CASHRGDEKLFF
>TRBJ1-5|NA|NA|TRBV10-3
TGTGCCATCAGTGAGCGGGGGGAGCCTCATCAGCCCCAGCATTTT
CAISERGEPHQPQHF
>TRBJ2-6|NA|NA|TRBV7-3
TGTGCCAGCAGCCTCGACGGGGGAGCTGGGGCCAACGTCCTGACTTTC
CASSLDGGAGANVLTF
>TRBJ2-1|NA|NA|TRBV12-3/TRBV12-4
TGTGCCACCGGGTCGGGGGACTACAATGAGCAGTTCTTC
CATGSGDYNEQFF